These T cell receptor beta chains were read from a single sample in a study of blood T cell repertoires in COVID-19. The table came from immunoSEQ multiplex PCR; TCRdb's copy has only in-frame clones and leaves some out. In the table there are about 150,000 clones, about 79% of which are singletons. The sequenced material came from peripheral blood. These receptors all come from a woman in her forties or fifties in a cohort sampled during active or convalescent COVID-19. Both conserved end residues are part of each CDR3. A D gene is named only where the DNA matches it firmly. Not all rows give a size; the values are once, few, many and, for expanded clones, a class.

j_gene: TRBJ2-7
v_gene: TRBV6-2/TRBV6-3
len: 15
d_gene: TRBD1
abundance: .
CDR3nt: TGTGCCAGCAGTTCTCCAGGACAGGGGTCCTACGAGCAGTACTTC
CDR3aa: CASSSPGQGSYEQYF

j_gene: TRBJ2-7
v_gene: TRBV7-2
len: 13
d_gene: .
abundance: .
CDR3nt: TGTGCCAGCAGCTCAGCAGAGGGATACGAGCAGTACTTC
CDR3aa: CASSSAEGYEQYF

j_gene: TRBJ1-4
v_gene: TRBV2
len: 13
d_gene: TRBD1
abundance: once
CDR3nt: TGTGCCAGCAACGACAGGGGGGCTGAAAAACTGTTTTTT
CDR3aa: CASNDRGAEKLFF

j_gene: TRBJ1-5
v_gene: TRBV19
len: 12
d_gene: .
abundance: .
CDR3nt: TGTGCCAGTACGATTATAGGAGGGCCCCAGCATTTT
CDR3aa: CASTIIGGPQHF

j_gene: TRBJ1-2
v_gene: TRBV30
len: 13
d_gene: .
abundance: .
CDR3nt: TGTGCCTGGAGTCCTACAGATAACTATGGCTACACCTTC
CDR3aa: CAWSPTDNYGYTF

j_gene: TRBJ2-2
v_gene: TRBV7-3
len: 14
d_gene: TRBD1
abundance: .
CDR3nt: TGTGCCAGCAGTCGGACAGGGAACACCGGGGAGCTGTTTTTT
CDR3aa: CASSRTGNTGELFF

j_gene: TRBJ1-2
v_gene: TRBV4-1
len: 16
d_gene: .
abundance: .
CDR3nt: TGCGCCAGCAGCCAAACAGACACCTCTTCTAACTATGGCTACACCTTC
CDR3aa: CASSQTDTSSNYGYTF

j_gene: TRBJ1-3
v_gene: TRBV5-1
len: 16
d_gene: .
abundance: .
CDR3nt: TGCGCCAGCAGCCCTTCGGGACTGAACTCTGGAAACACCATATATTTT
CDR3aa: CASSPSGLNSGNTIYF

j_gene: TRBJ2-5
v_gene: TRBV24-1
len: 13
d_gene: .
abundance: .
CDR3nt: TGTGCCACCAGTCGGGGGGCCCAAGAGACCCAGTACTTC
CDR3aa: CATSRGAQETQYF

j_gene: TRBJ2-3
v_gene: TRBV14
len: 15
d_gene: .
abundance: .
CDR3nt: TGTGCCAGCAGCCAAGCGCGCGGAAGTTTCGATACGCAGTATTTT
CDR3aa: CASSQARGSFDTQYF

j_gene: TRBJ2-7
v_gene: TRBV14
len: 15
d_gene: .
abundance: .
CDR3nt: TGTGCCAGCAGCCAGGGCAGTCCCTCCGTCCACGAGCAGTACTTC
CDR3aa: CASSQGSPSVHEQYF

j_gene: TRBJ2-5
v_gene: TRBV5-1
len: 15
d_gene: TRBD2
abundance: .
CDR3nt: TGCGCCAGCAGCTTGGCCGGGACTAGACAGGAGACCCAGTACTTC
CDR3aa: CASSLAGTRQETQYF

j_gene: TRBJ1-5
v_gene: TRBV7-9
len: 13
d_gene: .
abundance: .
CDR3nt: TGTGCCAGCAGCTCCGAGGGCGATCAGCCCCAGCATTTT
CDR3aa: CASSSEGDQPQHF

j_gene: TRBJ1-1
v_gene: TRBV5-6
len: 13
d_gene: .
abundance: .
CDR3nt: TGTGCCAGCAGCTCGGCGGGAGGCACTGAAGCTTTCTTT
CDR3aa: CASSSAGGTEAFF

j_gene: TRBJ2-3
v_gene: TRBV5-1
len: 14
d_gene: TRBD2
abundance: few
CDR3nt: TGCGCCAGCAGGACTAGCGGGGATGAAGATACGCAGTATTTT
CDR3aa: CASRTSGDEDTQYF

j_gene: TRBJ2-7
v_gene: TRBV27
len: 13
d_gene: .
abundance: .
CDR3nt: TGTGCCAGCAGTTGGGCAGCTAACTACGAGCAGTACTTC
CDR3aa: CASSWAANYEQYF

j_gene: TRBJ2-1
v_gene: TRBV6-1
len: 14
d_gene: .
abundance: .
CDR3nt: TGTGCCAGCAGTGATTCCGGGGGATGGAATGAGCAGTTCTTC
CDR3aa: CASSDSGGWNEQFF

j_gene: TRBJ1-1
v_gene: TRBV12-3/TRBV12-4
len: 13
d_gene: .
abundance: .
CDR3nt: TGTGCCAGCCGGCGGGCGGCGGGCCTGAAGCTTCTCTTT
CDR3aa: CASRRAAGLKLLF

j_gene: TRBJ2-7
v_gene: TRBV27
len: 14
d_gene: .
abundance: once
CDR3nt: TGTGCCAGCACCGGGGGGCTGAGCTCCTACGAGCAGTACTTC
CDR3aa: CASTGGLSSYEQYF

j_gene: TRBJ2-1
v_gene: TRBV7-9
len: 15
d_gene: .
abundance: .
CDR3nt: TGTGCCAGCAGCTTAGTTCCGTCGGTATTCGATGAGCAGTTCTTC
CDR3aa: CASSLVPSVFDEQFF

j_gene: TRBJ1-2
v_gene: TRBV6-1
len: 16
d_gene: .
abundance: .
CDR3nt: TGTGCCAGCAGTGAGGGCTCCCCCCCGGGGGGTTATGGCTACACCTTC
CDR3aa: CASSEGSPPGGYGYTF

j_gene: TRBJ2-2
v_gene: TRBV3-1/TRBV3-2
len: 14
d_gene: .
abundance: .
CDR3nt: TGTGCCAGCAGCCGACAGGTGAACACCGGGGAGCTGTTTTTT
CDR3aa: CASSRQVNTGELFF

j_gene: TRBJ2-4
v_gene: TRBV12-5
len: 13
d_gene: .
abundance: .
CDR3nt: TGTGCTAGTGGTACCAGACAGAAAAACATTCAGTACTTC
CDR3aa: CASGTRQKNIQYF

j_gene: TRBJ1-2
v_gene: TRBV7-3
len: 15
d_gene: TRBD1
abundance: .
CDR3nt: TGTGCCAGCAGCCCGAGCGCCGGGACAGCCTATGGCTACACCTTC
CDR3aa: CASSPSAGTAYGYTF

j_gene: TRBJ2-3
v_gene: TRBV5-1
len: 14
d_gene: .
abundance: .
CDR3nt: TGCGCCAGCAGTATGACTAGTAGGTGGAATACGCAGTATTTT
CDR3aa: CASSMTSRWNTQYF

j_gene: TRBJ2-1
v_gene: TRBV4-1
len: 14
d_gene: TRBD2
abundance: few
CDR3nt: TGCGCCAGCAGCCCCCGACTAGCGGAGAATGAGCAGTTCTTC
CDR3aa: CASSPRLAENEQFF

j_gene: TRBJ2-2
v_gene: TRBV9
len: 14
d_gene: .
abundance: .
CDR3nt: TGTGCCAGCAGCGTGAGGACAGTCACCGGGGAGCTGTTTTTT
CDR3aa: CASSVRTVTGELFF

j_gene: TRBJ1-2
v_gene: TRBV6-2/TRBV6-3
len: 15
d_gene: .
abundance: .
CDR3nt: TGTGCCAGCAGTTACGGAGTCGGGGGAAACTATGGCTACACCTTC
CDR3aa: CASSYGVGGNYGYTF

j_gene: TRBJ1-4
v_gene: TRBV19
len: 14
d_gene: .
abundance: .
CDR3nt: TGTGCCAGTAGTATCGGGTCTAGTAATGAAAAACTGTTTTTT
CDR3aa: CASSIGSSNEKLFF

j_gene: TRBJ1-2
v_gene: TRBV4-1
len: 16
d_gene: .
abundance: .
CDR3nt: TGCGCCAGCAGCCCGATTACCCGACAGTTTAACTATGGCTACACCTTC
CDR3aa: CASSPITRQFNYGYTF

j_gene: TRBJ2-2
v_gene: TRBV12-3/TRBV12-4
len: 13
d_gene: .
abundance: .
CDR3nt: TGTGCCAGCAGTAAAGGGGGCACCGGGGAGCTGTTTTTT
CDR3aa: CASSKGGTGELFF

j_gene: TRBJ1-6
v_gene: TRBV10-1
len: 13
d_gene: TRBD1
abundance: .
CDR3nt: TGCGCCAGCCGGGGGACAGGCGATTCACCCCTCCACTTT
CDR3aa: CASRGTGDSPLHF

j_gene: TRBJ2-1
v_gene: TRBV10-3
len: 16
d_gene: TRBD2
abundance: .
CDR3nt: TGTGCCATCAGGAGAGGACTAGCGGGAACAAACAATGAGCAGTTCTTC
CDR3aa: CAIRRGLAGTNNEQFF

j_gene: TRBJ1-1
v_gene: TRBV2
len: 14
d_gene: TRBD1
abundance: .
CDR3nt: TGTGCCAGCAGGGAGACAGGGTACTCCACTGAAGCTTTCTTT
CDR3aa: CASRETGYSTEAFF

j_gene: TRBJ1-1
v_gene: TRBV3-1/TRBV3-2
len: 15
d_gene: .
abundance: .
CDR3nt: TGTGCCAGCAGCCAAGTTTTGGGCAGGGTTACTGAAGCTTTCTTT
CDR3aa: CASSQVLGRVTEAFF

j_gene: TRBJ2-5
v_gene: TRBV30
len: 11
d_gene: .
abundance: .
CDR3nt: TGTGCCTGGAGTGTACGAATTAGCCAGTACTTC
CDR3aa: CAWSVRISQYF

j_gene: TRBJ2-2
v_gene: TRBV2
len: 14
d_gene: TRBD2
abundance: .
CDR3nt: TGTGCCAGCGAGCCCGACGGGAGGACCGGGGAGCTGTTTTTT
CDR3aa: CASEPDGRTGELFF

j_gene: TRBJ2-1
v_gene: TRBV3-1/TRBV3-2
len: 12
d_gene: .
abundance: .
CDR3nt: TGTGCCAGCAGCTACTTGTACAATGAGCAGTTCTTC
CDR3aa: CASSYLYNEQFF

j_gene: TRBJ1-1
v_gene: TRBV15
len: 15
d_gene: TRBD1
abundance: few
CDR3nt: TGTGCCACCAGCAGAGGGGACAGCCTCGGGGGTGAAGCTTTCTTT
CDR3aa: CATSRGDSLGGEAFF

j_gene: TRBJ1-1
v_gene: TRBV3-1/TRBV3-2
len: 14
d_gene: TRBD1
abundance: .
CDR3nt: TGTGCCAGCAGCCGAATCACAGGGGGGTCTGAAGCTTTCTTT
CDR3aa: CASSRITGGSEAFF

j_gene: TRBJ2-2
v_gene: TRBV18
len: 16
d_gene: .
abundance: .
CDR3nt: TGTGCCAGCTCACCCCAGGGACACGGGAACACCGGGGAGCTGTTTTTT
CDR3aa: CASSPQGHGNTGELFF

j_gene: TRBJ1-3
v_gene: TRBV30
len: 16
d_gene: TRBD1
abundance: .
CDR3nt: TGTGCCTGCCAATTCTGGACAGGAAAAATCGGAAACACCATATATTTT
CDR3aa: CACQFWTGKIGNTIYF

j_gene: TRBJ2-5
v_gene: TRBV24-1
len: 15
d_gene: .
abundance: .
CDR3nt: TGTGCCACCAGTCACGAACAGGGAAAGGGGGAGACCCAGTACTTC
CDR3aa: CATSHEQGKGETQYF

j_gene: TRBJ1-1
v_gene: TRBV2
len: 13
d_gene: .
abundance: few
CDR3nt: TGTGCCAGCAGTGAAATGGCGAACACTGAAGCTTTCTTT
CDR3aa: CASSEMANTEAFF

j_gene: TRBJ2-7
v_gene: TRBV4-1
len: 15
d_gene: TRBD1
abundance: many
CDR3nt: TGCGCCAGCAGCCCCTCGGACAGGGGAGGCTACGAGCAGTACTTC
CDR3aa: CASSPSDRGGYEQYF

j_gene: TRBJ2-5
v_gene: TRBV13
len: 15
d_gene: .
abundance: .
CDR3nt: TGTGCCAGCAGCTTAGGTAGGGGGATCCAAGAGACCCAGTACTTC
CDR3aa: CASSLGRGIQETQYF

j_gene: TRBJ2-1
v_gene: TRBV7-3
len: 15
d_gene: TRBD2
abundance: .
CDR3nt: TGTGCCAGCAGCCAGAGCGGGGATCTCTACAATGAGCAGTTCTTC
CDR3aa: CASSQSGDLYNEQFF

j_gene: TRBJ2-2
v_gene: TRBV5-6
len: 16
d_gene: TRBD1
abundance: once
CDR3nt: TGTGCCAGCAGCTTGGCCGAGACAGGGTTCACCGGGGAGCTGTTTTTT
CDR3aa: CASSLAETGFTGELFF

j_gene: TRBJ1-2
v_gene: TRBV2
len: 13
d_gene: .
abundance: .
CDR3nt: TGTGCCATCGCACAGGGAAATAACTATGGCTACACCTTC
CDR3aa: CAIAQGNNYGYTF

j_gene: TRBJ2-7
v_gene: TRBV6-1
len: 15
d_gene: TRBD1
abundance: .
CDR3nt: TGTGCCAGCAGTGAGCCGGGACAGGGTACGTACGAGCAGTACTTC
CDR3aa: CASSEPGQGTYEQYF

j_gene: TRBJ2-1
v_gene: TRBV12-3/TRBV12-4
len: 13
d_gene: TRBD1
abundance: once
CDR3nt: TGTGCCAGCAGGCGACAGGGCGTGAATGAGCAGTTCTTC
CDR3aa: CASRRQGVNEQFF

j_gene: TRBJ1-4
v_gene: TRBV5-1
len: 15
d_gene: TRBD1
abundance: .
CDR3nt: TGCGCCAGCAGCTTAACCGGGACAGGGGTCGAAAAACTGTTTTTT
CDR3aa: CASSLTGTGVEKLFF